This T cell receptor (beta chain) was identified during a study of blood T cell repertoires in COVID-19. Turning to the study itself: Sites across the United States, Italy and Spain contributed samples from acute and convalescent COVID-19.

Comments on this clone: The same CDR3 can be traced to other DNA sequences in this sample.

Sequenced by immunoSEQ multiplex PCR; TCRdb stores in-frame clones only, minus some. Of a few hundred thousand clones listed, approximately 89% were seen once; the top ten hold 4% to 5%. Sequences were obtained from peripheral blood. This receptor was identified in a woman in her thirties or forties who had recovered from COVID-19.

CDR3: CASSPGQGGGYTF. The CDR3, as DNA: TGTGCCAGCAGTCCAGGACAGGGAGGTGGCTACACCTTC. This chain connects TRBV28 to TRBJ1-2; 8 positions match TRBD1. V lost 5 bases and J lost 7; bases outside the gene matches: 6. Germline CDR1 and CDR2: MDHEN and SYDVKM. The CDR3 length is 13 residues.